These 10 T cell receptor beta chains came from one sample sequenced in a study of OX40 agonist ivuxolimab in advanced cancers. Assay: immunoSEQ multiplex PCR; the TCRdb copy retains only in-frame clones and omits some. The repertoire holds 55,000 to 85,000 clones, with more than 80% as singletons. This material consisted of CD4+ or CD8+ T cells sorted from blood, taken in a trial of the OX40 agonist ivuxolimab. The receptors stem from an adult with an advanced solid tumor such as melanoma, head and neck, liver or kidney cancer.

The rearrangement uses TRBV6-5 and TRBJ1-1; tentatively, D is TRBD1 (5 bases). The germline V gene encodes CDR1 MNHEY and CDR2 SVGAGI. The ends were cut back, 0 bases at V and 0 bases at J, with 8 bases in the middle. The CDR3 is 15 amino acids. The CDR3 DNA reads TGTGCCAGCAGTTACTCGACAGCCCTGAACACTGAAGCTTTCTTT. Amino acids: CASSYSTALNTEAFF.

The chain links TRBV21-1 to TRBJ1-2; TRBD1 was called by the table and not checked on the DNA. TRBV21-1 is recorded as a pseudogene. The CDR3 is 16 amino acids. CDR3 region: CASSKVPDRLSMGYTF. In DNA, the CDR3 is TGTGCCAGCAGCAAAGTTCCGGACAGGTTGTCTATGGGCTACACCTTC.

CDR3 protein: CASSLWDRYQETQYF. The DNA of the CDR3 is TGCGCCAGCAGCTTATGGGACAGATACCAAGAGACCCAGTACTTC. This chain connects TRBV5-1 to TRBJ2-5; TRBD1 matches 7 bases. Germline assignment: CDR1 SGHRS and CDR2 YFSETQ. The V and J ends lost 2 bases and 0 bases, in that order; junction bases with no gene match: 4. The CDR3 runs 15 residues.

The chain carries TRBV4-3 and TRBJ2-3, with 8 bases identical to TRBD2. V gave up 3 bases and J gave up 2 bases; unmatched junction bases: 4. This CDR3 is built from 15 residues. Germline V CDR1 and CDR2: LGHNA, YSLEER. The CDR3 bases are TGCGCCAGCAGCCAGCGGGGGGTCCCCACAGATACGCAGTATTTT. It translates to CASSQRGVPTDTQYF.

This chain joins TRBV6-6 and TRBJ2-5; 14 bases agree with TRBD2. Germline CDR1 reads MNHNY; CDR2 reads SVGAGI (reference sequence). The CDR3 is 16 residues long. The J segment lost 4 bases and the V segment lost 7 bases, leaving 8 bases of the junction unmatched. The CDR3 protein is CASTQIGLAGGETQYF. CDR3 coding DNA: TGTGCCAGCACCCAGATTGGACTAGCGGGGGGAGAGACCCAGTACTTC.

The chain joins TRBV7-9 to TRBJ2-3; D may be TRBD2 (6 bases). Germline V gives CDR1 SEHNR, CDR2 FQNEAQ (reference sequence). The CDR3 sequence is 17 residues long. V dropped 1 base and J dropped 2 bases, with 16 bases sitting between them. CDR3 nucleotides: TGTGCCAGCAGCTTAGGTTTTGGGGGGAGCTTCACAGATACGCAGTATTTT. The encoded protein is CASSLGFGGSFTDTQYF.

The J gene is TRBJ1-5, the V gene TRBV28, with D tentatively TRBD1 (6 bases). Trimming took off 6 bases at V and 10 bases at J, with 13 bases between the two ends. There are 12 residues in the CDR3. Germline-derived CDR1 and CDR2 are MDHEN and SYDVKM. This chain's CDR3 is CASRRTVRPQHF. CDR3 nucleotides: TGTGCCAGCAGAAGGACAGTCCGTCCCCAGCATTTT.

The CDR3 DNA reads TGTGCCACCAGCGCCAGGGGCCGAGAGACCCAGTACTTC. As protein: CATSARGRETQYF. The rearrangement links TRBV15 to TRBJ2-5; maybe TRBD1 (6 bases). The germline CDR1 and CDR2 sequences are LNHNV and YYDKDF (reference sequence). With 5 bases removed from V and 4 bases from J, the gap between germline ends came to 11 bases. The CDR3 extends over 13 amino acids.

This clone has only one observation. V usage is TRBV28 and J usage is TRBJ1-1; D gene ambiguous. There are 13 residues in the CDR3. Deletions cut 6 bases from V and 1 base from J, with 9 bases between. CDR1 MDHEN and CDR2 SYDVKM come from the germline V gene. Written as DNA, the CDR3 is TGTGCCAGCAGCCCACGGGCGAACACTGAAGCTTTCTTT. Translation: CASSPRANTEAFF. Complete variable domain (other parts from reference TRBV28 and TRBJ1-1): DVKVTQSSRYLVKRTGEKVFLECVQDMDHENMFWYRQDPGLGLRLIYFSYDVKMKEKGDIPEGYSVSREKKERFSLILESASTNQTSMYLCASSPRANTEAFFGQGTRLTVV.

The chain uses TRBV6-5 and TRBJ2-5; D gene ambiguous. CDR1 and CDR2 from the germline V gene are MNHEY and SVGAGI. With 10 bases removed from V and 5 bases from J, the gap between germline ends came to 17 bases. The CDR3 has 13 residues. In DNA form, the CDR3 reads TGTGCCACCAACCCCGGCGTGAGTGAGACCCAGTACTTC. Protein sequence: CATNPGVSETQYF.